Each of the 9 T cell receptor beta chains below was sequenced from the same sample in a study of blood T cells in healthy people across ages. Through a sample-barcoded 5' primer and a J-beta primer mix, a second PCR was run for 7 to 11 cycles. Each CDR3 protein gets one entry after TCRdb re-called the 5' RACE reads with MiXCR. The sample includes 1.4 million to 1.5 million distinct CDR3 sequences, approximately 40% of them seen just once. Sequencing input: blood. All receptors derive from a woman aged 18-29 years in good health.

J is TRBJ2-5 and V is TRBV9, with TRBD2 identical over 10 bases. Unmatched junction bases numbered 13, after V lost 3 bases and J lost 11 bases. Germline CDR1 SGDLS, CDR2 YYNGEE. This CDR3 spans 15 amino acids. This CDR3 is CASSEWTSGGNEQYF. The CDR3 nucleotides are TGTGCCAGCAGCGAGTGGACTAGCGGAGGCAATGAGCAGTACTTC.

This clonotype was seen a few times. The rearrangement joins TRBV9 to TRBJ1-2; the D is unclear. CDR3 size: 13 residues. Trimming stripped 4 bases from V and 7 bases from J, with 14 bases between. CDR1 SGDLS and CDR2 YYNGEE come from the germline V gene. The DNA of the CDR3 is TGTGCCAGCAGCCCTCCAATTCCGGGTGGCTACACCTTC. Protein: CASSPPIPGGYTF.

The chain uses TRBV4-1 and TRBJ1-2; TRBD1 might be the D (6 bases). This CDR3 is built from 16 residues. CDR1 and CDR2 from the germline V gene are MGHRA and YSYEKL. V lost 4 bases to trimming and J lost 2 bases, with 17 bases between them. The CDR3 here is CASSPTGGRRNYGYTF. CDR3 in DNA: TGCGCCAGCAGCCCCACCGGGGGGCGGAGGAACTATGGCTACACCTTC.

Comments on this clonotype: An end of the junction does not agree with germline; a read error may underlie this. The rearrangement links TRBV6-4 to TRBJ2-1; the match to TRBD2 covers 9 bases. Per the germline V gene, CDR1 is MRHNA and CDR2 is SNTAGT. This CDR3 contains 15 residues. CDR3 amino acids: CAGSVGTSRYNEQFF. CDR3 nucleotides: TGTGCCGGCAGTGTAGGGACTAGCAGATACAATGAGCAGTTCTTC.

The CDR3 DNA reads TGTGCCAGCAGTGTTATACAGGGAGAAGCTTTCTTT. Translation gives CASSVIQGEAFF. The rearrangement uses TRBV2 and TRBJ1-1, with D possibly being TRBD1 (6 bases). Germline CDR1 and CDR2: SNHLY and FYNNEI. The CDR3 totals 12 residues. Trimming removed 4 bases from V and 8 bases from J, with 11 bases in between.

The V call is TRBV5-6, the J call TRBJ2-7; D possibly matches TRBD1 or TRBD2 (5 bases each). V was clipped by 4 bases and J by 7 bases, with 12 bases between them. Germline CDR1 is SGHDT and CDR2 is YYEEEE. This CDR3 has 12 residues. CDR3 residues: CASSRGAWEQYF. In DNA, the CDR3 is TGTGCCAGCAGCCGAGGGGCGTGGGAGCAGTACTTC.

The V and J genes are TRBV9 and TRBJ2-7, with 13 bases matching TRBD2. CDR3 length: 17 residues. Per the germline V gene, CDR1 is SGDLS and CDR2 is YYNGEE. V was pared by 2 bases and J by 7 bases, with 12 bases of the junction left unmatched. The chain's CDR3 is CASSVGTSGGAYNEQYF. DNA for the CDR3: TGTGCCAGCAGCGTGGGTACTAGCGGGGGGGCCTACAATGAGCAGTACTTC.

This clonotype was observed a handful of times. This chain uses TRBV4-2 with TRBJ2-3, with 8 bases that match TRBD2. CDR1 and CDR2 (germline): LGHNA, YNFKEQ. Trimming took 0 bases from V and 10 from J; bases not matched to a gene: 12. The CDR3 length is 16 residues. CDR3 bases: TGTGCCAGCAGCCAAGATCCAGCGGGAGACCCTCATCCGCAGTATTTT. Its protein is CASSQDPAGDPHPQYF.

The chain couples TRBV27 to TRBJ1-1; no definite D call. V was shortened by 3 bases and J by 0 bases, with 14 bases between the two germline ends. The V gene's germline CDR1 is MNHEY and CDR2 SMNVEV (reference sequence). CDR3 length: 16 residues. This chain's CDR3 is CASSLIGISMNTEAFF. CDR3 nucleotides: TGTGCCAGCAGTTTGATCGGTATAAGCATGAACACTGAAGCTTTCTTT.